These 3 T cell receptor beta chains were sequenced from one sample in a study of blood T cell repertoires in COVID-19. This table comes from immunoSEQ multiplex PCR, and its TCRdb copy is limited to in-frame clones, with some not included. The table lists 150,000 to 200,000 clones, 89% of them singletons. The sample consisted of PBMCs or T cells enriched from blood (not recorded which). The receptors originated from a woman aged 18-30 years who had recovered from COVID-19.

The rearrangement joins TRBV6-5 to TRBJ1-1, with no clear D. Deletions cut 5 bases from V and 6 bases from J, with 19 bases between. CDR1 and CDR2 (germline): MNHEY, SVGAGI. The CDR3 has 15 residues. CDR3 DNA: TGTGCCAGCAGTACCAAGGCTCAGGAATCCGCTGAAGCTTTCTTT. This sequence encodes CASSTKAQESAEAFF.

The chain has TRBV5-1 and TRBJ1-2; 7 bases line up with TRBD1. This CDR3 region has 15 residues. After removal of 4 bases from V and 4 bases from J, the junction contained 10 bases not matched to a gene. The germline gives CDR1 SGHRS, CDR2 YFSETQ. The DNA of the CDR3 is TGCGCCAGCAGCCCGGGGCAGGGGGTGGCCTATGGCTACACCTTC. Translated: CASSPGQGVAYGYTF.

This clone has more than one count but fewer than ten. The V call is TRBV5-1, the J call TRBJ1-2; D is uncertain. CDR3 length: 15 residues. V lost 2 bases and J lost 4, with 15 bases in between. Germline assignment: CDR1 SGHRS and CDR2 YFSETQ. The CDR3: CASSFTGPGSYGYTF. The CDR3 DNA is TGCGCCAGCAGCTTCACCGGGCCGGGGTCCTATGGCTACACCTTC.